The clone carrying this TCR beta chain showed up many times. The antigen remains unidentified. These data come from a study of human T cells and chemical hapten exposure. Turning to the study itself: TCR yield per sample varied, mainly due to pooled library volumes. Broader study findings: Counts of TCRs above 1 in 1000 frequency stayed unchanged with DPC sensitization.

As the library was built, unique molecular identifiers were attached to individual cDNA molecules. Per the original methods: Ranging from roughly 23,224 to 690,600, TCR counts per sample had a median value of approximately 99,000. TCRdb analysed the RACE reads with MiXCR anew, one entry per CDR3 protein. TCRdb, rather than the study authors, made the V and J calls. Altogether 130,000 or so distinct CDR3 sequences are present, about 9.4% being singletons, with the ten largest covering approximately 2%. As to time point: healthy volunteer bleed at 2 weeks. The total RNA was obtained from whole blood that was not fractionated. Sequencing was performed on whole blood. The TCR comes from a male donor in good health. Some clones in this sample may be carry-over from other donors' samples.

This CDR3 is CSASPLTGIGEQFF. For the CDR3, the DNA is TGCAGTGCTAGCCCCCTGACAGGGATTGGGGAGCAGTTCTTC. The chain uses TRBV20-1 and TRBJ2-1; 7 nucleotides line up with TRBD1. V trimming: 3 bases; J trimming: 10 bases; junction bases outside the gene matches: 12. Germline CDR1 reads DFQATT; CDR2 reads SNEGSKA (reference sequence). This CDR3 region has 14 residues.